The 13 T cell receptor beta chains given below trace back to one sample, sequenced in a study of blood T cell repertoires in COVID-19 (TCRdb year 2020). The receptor library was made with the immunoSEQ multiplex PCR assay. This immuneACCESS table, as held by TCRdb, lists in-frame sequences with V and J called but not all clones. Of the missing ones, under half trace to an unresolved V gene in checked studies; the others have no known cause. The sample contains about 200,000 clones, roughly 80% of them found a single time. Together, the top ten hold around 20% of the sample. The specimen was peripheral blood. These receptors came from a human donor in a cohort sampled during active COVID-19.

A remark on this clone: This specimen includes other DNA sequences encoding the same CDR3. The chain couples TRBV7-2 to TRBJ2-5; maybe TRBD2 (6 bases). CDR3 length: 15 amino acids. CDR1 is SGHTA and CDR2 is FQGNSA in the germline V gene. V was cut by 2 bases and J by 3 bases, with 13 bases left in between. The CDR3: CASSLRLAGKETQYF. The CDR3 DNA follows: TGTGCCAGCAGCTTACGGTTGGCGGGGAAAGAGACCCAGTACTTC.

The CDR3 loop reads CASSQLGGYQETQYF. The CDR3 nucleotides read TGTGCCAGCAGCCAATTAGGGGGATACCAAGAGACCCAGTACTTC. The chain has TRBV14 and TRBJ2-5; tentatively, D is TRBD1 (6 bases). V gave up 2 bases and J gave up 0 bases, with 10 bases separating them. This CDR3 is built from 15 residues. Looked up from germline, CDR1 is SGHDN and CDR2 is FVKESK.

This chain uses TRBV11-2 with TRBJ2-5; 7 bases line up with TRBD1. The CDR3 runs 15 residues. CDR1 is SGHAT and CDR2 is FQNNGV in the germline V gene. J was trimmed by 2 bases and V by 2 bases; bases with no gene match: 5. The CDR3 loop reads CASSLMGQQQETQYF. DNA for the CDR3: TGTGCCAGCAGCTTAATGGGACAGCAACAAGAGACCCAGTACTTC. The variable domain in full, completed from reference TRBV11-2 and TRBJ2-5, reads EAGVAQSPRYKIIEKRQSVAFWCNPISGHATLYWYQQILGQGPKLLIQFQNNGVVDDSQLPKDRFSAERLKGVDSTLKIQPAKLEDSAVYLCASSLMGQQQETQYFGPGTRLLVL.

This clone has more than one count but fewer than ten. The chain couples TRBV5-5 to TRBJ2-2; D gene uncertain. CDR3 length: 13 amino acids. The germline V gene encodes CDR1 SGHKS and CDR2 YYEKEE (reference sequence). V was trimmed by 0 bases and J by 7 bases, leaving 7 bases between them. The CDR3 DNA follows: TGTGCCAGCAGCTTGGTTGTTTACGGGGAGCTGTTTTTT. Its protein is CASSLVVYGELFF.

V usage is TRBV5-1 and J usage is TRBJ1-2; TRBD1 is a possible D gene (6 bases). Germline-derived CDR1 and CDR2 are SGHRS and YFSETQ. This CDR3 is built from 11 residues. V gave up 7 bases and J gave up 6 bases, with 10 bases separating them. CDR3 in DNA: TGCGCCAGCGCGTCAGGGGATGGCTACACCTTC. Translating it yields CASASGDGYTF.

CDR3 nucleotides: TGTGCCAGCAGCCAAGAGCGGGGGGGAGGCACCGGGGAGCTGTTTTTT. Encoded protein: CASSQERGGGTGELFF. The chain links TRBV3-1 (or the pseudogene TRBV3-2) to TRBJ2-2, with 9 bases identical to TRBD2. This CDR3 has 16 amino acids. Trimming cost V 0 bases and J 4 bases; bases outside gene matches: 3. Germline loops: CDR1 LGHDT, CDR2 YNNKEL (reference sequence).

This rearrangement joins TRBV6-2 or TRBV6-3 to TRBJ2-3; D might be TRBD1 (6 bases). CDR3 length: 17 amino acids. In germline, CDR1 is MNHEY, CDR2 SVGEGT. With 3 bases removed from V and 3 bases from J, the gap between germline ends came to 19 bases. The CDR3 DNA is TGTGCCAGCAGTTATCAGCAAGGACAGTCTTATACAGATACGCAGTATTTT. Translating gives CASSYQQGQSYTDTQYF.

J is TRBJ1-1 and V is TRBV3-1 (or the pseudogene TRBV3-2); D may be TRBD1 (5 bases). The CDR3 spans 15 residues. The V end was cut by 2 bases, the J end by 5 bases, with 15 bases between. Per germline, CDR1 LGHDT and CDR2 YNNKEL (reference sequence). CDR3 DNA sequence: TGTGCCAGCAGCCAAATCGGGGGGGTGAGGACTGAAGCTTTCTTT. Translated, it gives CASSQIGGVRTEAFF.

In its sample, this clone was seen once. This chain joins TRBV7-3 and TRBJ2-1; TRBD2 agrees at 7 bases. Germline CDR1 SGHTA, CDR2 FQGTGA. V was clipped by 5 bases and J by 1 base; unmatched bases: 8. The CDR3 runs to 16 residues. CDR3 amino acids: CASSPQAGISYNEQFF. CDR3 nucleotide sequence: TGTGCCAGCAGCCCCCAAGCGGGGATATCCTACAATGAGCAGTTCTTC.

V is TRBV6-5 and J is TRBJ2-7, with 10 bases aligning to TRBD2. This CDR3 is 15 amino acids long. V lost 5 bases, J lost 5 bases, and 9 bases stayed unmatched. Germline values: CDR1 MNHEY, CDR2 SVGAGI. CDR3 bases: TGTGCCAGCAGTAAAACTCTAGCGGGAGCGGACGAGCAGTACTTC. Translating gives CASSKTLAGADEQYF.

The CDR3 loop reads CASSLARSSNQPQHF. The CDR3 region has the DNA TGTGCCAGTAGTCTGGCACGGAGTAGCAATCAGCCCCAGCATTTT. The rearrangement uses TRBV19 and TRBJ1-5; D not resolved. Germline V gene sequence: CDR1 LNHDA, CDR2 SQIVND (reference sequence). V was cut by 5 bases and J by 0 bases, with 11 bases left in between. This CDR3 is 15 amino acids long.

This clone was picked up one time. The chain joins TRBV3-1 (or the pseudogene TRBV3-2) to TRBJ2-5, with D unresolved. The CDR3 has 16 residues. The germline CDR1 and CDR2 sequences are LGHDT and YNNKEL (reference sequence). Deletions cut 4 bases from V and 0 bases from J, with 15 bases between. As DNA, the CDR3 is TGTGCCAGCAGCCGAAAGACAAACCTGTACCAAGAGACCCAGTACTTC. This codes for CASSRKTNLYQETQYF.

The rearrangement links TRBV5-1 to TRBJ2-2; 9 bases fit TRBD1. Germline trimming cut 0 bases from V and 6 bases from J; bases unmatched to any gene: 6. The germline V gene encodes CDR1 SGHRS and CDR2 YFSETQ. The CDR3 sequence is 16 residues long. CDR3 bases: TGCGCCAGCAGCTTGGTTGGACAGGGGTTATCCGGGGAGCTGTTTTTT. This sequence encodes CASSLVGQGLSGELFF.